One T cell receptor (beta chain) is described in this entry. What it binds is not known. There are 15 residues in the CDR3. Per the germline V gene, CDR1 is MDHEN and CDR2 is SYDVKM. Trimming took 7 bases from V and 7 from J, leaving 19 bases between them. The data belong to a study of TIL therapy for anti-PD-1-resistant metastatic lung cancer. In the study overall: Tumors were harvested before any PD-1/PD-L1 blockade. Tumors carried a median roughly 1.6 non-synonymous mutations per megabase. The study, taken as a whole, reports: The baseline peripheral repertoire was partially replaced by infused TIL clonotypes that later decayed.

The immunoSEQ assay was v3. Libraries were sequenced to roughly 2 million read pairs (survey) or 5-6 million (deep). Only in-frame clones appear in the TCRdb table, and some are missing; sequencing was by immunoSEQ multiplex PCR. The sample lists about 50,000 clones, approximately 86% occurring once. The time point is: pre-treatment sample, taken before nivolumab and TIL therapy. The clonotype originates from a person between 30 and 79 years old with non-small cell lung cancer. This material consisted of blood, taken at baseline. The J gene is TRBJ1-4, the V gene TRBV28, with D tentatively TRBD1 (5 bases). The CDR3 bases are TGTGCCAGCATGTCCCCTCCAGGGACCGTTGAAAAACTGTTTTTT. Protein: CASMSPPGTVEKLFF.